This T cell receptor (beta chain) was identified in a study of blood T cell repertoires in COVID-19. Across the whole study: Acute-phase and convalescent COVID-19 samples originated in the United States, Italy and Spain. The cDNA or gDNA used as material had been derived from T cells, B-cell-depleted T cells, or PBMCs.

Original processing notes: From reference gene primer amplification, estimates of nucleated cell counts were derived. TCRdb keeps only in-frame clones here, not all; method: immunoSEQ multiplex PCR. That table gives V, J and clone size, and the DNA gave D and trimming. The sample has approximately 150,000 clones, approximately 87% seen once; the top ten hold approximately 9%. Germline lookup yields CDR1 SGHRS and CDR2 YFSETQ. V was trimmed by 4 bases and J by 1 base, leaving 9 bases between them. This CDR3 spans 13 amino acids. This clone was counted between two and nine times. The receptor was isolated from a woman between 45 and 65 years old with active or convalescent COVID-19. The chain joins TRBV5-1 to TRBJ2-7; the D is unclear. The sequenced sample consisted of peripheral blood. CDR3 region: CASSGDGSYEQYF. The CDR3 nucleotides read TGCGCCAGCAGCGGAGACGGTTCCTACGAGCAGTACTTC. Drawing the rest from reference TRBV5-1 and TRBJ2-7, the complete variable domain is KAGVTQTPRYLIKTRGQQVTLSCSPISGHRSVSWYQQTPGQGLQFLFEYFSETQRNKGNFPGRFSGRQFSNSRSEMNVSTLELGDSALYLCASSGDGSYEQYFGPGTRLTVT.